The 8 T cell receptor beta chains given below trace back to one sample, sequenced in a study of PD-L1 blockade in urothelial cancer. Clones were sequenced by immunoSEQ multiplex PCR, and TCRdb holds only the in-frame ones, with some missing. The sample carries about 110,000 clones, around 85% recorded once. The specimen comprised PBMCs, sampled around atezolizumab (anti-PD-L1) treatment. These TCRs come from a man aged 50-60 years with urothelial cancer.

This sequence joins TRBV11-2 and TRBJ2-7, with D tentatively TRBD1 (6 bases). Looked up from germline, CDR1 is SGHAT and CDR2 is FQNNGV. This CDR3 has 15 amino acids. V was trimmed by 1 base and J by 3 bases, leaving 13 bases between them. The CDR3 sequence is CASSLVDSDSYEQYF. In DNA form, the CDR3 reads TGTGCCAGCAGCTTAGTGGATTCGGACAGCTACGAGCAGTACTTC.

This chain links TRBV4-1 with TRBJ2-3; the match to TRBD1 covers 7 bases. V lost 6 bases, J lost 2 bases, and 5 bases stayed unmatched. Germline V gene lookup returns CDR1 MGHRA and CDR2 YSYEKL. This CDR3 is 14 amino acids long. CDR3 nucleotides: TGCGCCAGCAGGAGGGACAGATTCACAGATACGCAGTATTTT. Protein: CASRRDRFTDTQYF.

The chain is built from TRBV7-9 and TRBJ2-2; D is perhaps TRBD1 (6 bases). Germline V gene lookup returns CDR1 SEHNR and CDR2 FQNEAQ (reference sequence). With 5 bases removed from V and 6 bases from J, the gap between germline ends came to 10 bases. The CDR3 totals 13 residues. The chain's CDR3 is CASSTAGAGELFF. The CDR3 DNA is TGTGCCAGCAGCACGGCAGGGGCCGGGGAGCTGTTTTTT.

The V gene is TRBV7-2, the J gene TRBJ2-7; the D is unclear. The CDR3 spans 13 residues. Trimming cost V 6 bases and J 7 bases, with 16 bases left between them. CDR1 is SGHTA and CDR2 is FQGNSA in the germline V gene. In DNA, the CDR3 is TGTGCCAGCAGTGGAGACTCGGCCCGGGAGCAGTACTTC. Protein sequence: CASSGDSAREQYF.

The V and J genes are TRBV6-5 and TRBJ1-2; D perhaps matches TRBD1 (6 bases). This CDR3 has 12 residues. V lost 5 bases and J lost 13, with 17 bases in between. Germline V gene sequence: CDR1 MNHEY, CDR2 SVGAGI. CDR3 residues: CASSHLDSGPTF. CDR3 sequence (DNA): TGTGCCAGCAGTCATCTGGACAGTGGGCCCACCTTC.

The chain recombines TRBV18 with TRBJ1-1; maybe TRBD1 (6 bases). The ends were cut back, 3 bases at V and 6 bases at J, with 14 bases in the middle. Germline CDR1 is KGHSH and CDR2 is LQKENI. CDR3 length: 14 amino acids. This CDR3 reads CASSPVGGIAEAFF. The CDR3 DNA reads TGTGCCAGCTCACCCGTAGGGGGAATCGCTGAAGCTTTCTTT. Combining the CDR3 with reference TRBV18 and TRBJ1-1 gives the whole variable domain NAGVMQNPRHLVRRRGQEARLRCSPMKGHSHVYWYRQLPEEGLKFMVYLQKENIIDESGMPKERFSAEFPKEGPSILRIQQVVRGDSAAYFCASSPVGGIAEAFFGQGTRLTVV.

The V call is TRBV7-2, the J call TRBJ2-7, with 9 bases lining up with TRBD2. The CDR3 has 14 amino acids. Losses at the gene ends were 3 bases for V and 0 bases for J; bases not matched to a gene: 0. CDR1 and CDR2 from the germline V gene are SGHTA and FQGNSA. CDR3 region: CASSFSGSSYEQYF. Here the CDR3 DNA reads TGTGCCAGCAGCTTTAGCGGGAGCTCCTACGAGCAGTACTTC.

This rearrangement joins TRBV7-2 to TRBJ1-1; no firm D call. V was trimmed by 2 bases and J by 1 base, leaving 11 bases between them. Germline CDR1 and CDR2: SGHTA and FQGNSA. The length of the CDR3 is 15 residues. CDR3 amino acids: CASSLSGTTNTEAFF. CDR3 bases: TGTGCCAGCAGCTTATCGGGAACCACGAACACTGAAGCTTTCTTT.